The subject of this entry is one T cell receptor beta chain. This CDR3 has 15 amino acids. Germline assignment: CDR1 MNHEY and CDR2 SMNVEV (reference sequence). Between the trimmed V and J ends, which lost 6 bases and 1 base, there was a span of 15 bases. The data were produced by immunoSEQ multiplex PCR, yet TCRdb's version contains in-frame clones alone and is incomplete. Of roughly 100,000 clones in the sample, around 85% were seen once. This entry belongs to a study of cytomegalovirus exposure and HLA in healthy donors. This TCR was recovered from a man aged 18 to 30 in good health and CMV-seropositive. The genes are TRBV27 and TRBJ2-5, with D possibly being TRBD2 (5 bases). The sequenced sample was PBMCs. The CDR3 DNA reads TGTGCCAGCAGACCCCAGGTAGCGAGCCAAGAGACCCAGTACTTC. Residues: CASRPQVASQETQYF.